Listed here are 27 T cell receptor beta chains from one sample, sequenced in a study of T and B cells in COVID-19 patients (dated by TCRdb to about 2020). TRB repertoires were amplified from approximately 270-530 ng of genomic DNA extracted from blood. The reads were generated on an Illumina MiSeq. TRB rearrangements were amplified by multiplex PCR with BIOMED2 TRB-A/B primer pools. Using fastp trimming at Q25 and MiXCR clonotype assembly, TCRdb reanalyzed the public sequencing data and kept in-frame beta chains. Duplicate CDR3 protein sequences are folded into a single record with the most common DNA and genes. A total of roughly 5,400 distinct CDR3 sequences appear in this sample, 25% to 35% of them only once. Roughly 14% of the sample belongs to the ten largest clones. The sequenced sample consisted of blood. The receptors were sampled from a human donor with active COVID-19.

This clonotype is termed large. The J gene is TRBJ2-2, the V gene TRBV29-1, with TRBD1 identical over 7 bases. Trimming cost V 1 base and J 5 bases; bases outside gene matches: 7. Germline V gives CDR1 SQVTM, CDR2 ANQGSEA. The CDR3 sequence is 15 residues long. DNA for the CDR3: TGCAGCGTTGAAGTAGGGGGCTCGAGGACCGGGGAGCTGTTTTTT. Protein product: CSVEVGGSRTGELFF.

This clonotype appeared many times. J is TRBJ1-3 and V is TRBV6-5, with a possible D match to TRBD1 (5 bases). The V and J ends lost 0 bases and 2 bases respectively, with 8 bases between them. The CDR3 loop spans 15 amino acids. Germline V gene sequence: CDR1 MNHEY, CDR2 SVGAGI. CDR3 DNA: TGTGCCAGCAGTTACTCCGGGGCGGCTGGAAACACCATATATTTT. Protein product: CASSYSGAAGNTIYF.

The CDR3 sequence is CASSDYLSRATDTQYF. The DNA for the CDR3 is TGTGCCAGCAGTGATTACCTTTCCCGGGCCACAGATACGCAGTATTTT. The chain joins TRBV6-4 to TRBJ2-3; D is unclear. Germline-derived CDR1 and CDR2 are MRHNA and SNTAGT. There are 16 residues in the CDR3. Between the trimmed V and J ends, which lost 3 bases and 2 bases, there was a span of 15 bases.

This clonotype is medium-sized in the sample. The chain couples TRBV12-3 or TRBV12-4 to TRBJ2-2, with 9 bases fitting TRBD1. The CDR3 has 18 residues. Unmatched junction bases numbered 9, after V lost 3 bases and J lost 1 base. CDR3 sequence (DNA): TGTGCCAGCAGTTTGACGGACAGGGGTGTTCGGAACACCGGGGAGCTGTTTTTT. It yields the protein CASSLTDRGVRNTGELFF.

This clonotype has ten or more counts. V gene TRBV12-3 or TRBV12-4 combines with J gene TRBJ2-7; D perhaps matches TRBD1 (5 bases). V was trimmed by 0 bases and J by 6 bases, leaving 12 bases between them. The CDR3 consists of 14 residues. The CDR3 nucleotides are TGTGCCAGCAGTTTAGCGGGGCGAGGCTCCGAGCAGTACTTC. Its translation: CASSLAGRGSEQYF.

By sample share, this clonotype is medium-sized. The rearrangement joins TRBV6-5 to TRBJ2-5; D call uncertain. Germline CDR1 is MNHEY and CDR2 is SVGAGI. V was trimmed by 5 bases and J by 4 bases, leaving 17 bases between them. The CDR3 is 15 residues long. In nucleotides, the CDR3 is TGTGCCAGCAGTCACGCGGCATCATGGCGAGAGACCCAGTACTTC. The encoded protein is CASSHAASWRETQYF.

By share of the sample, this clonotype is medium-sized (0.01 to 0.1%). The chain couples TRBV19 to TRBJ2-7, with 7 positions matching TRBD2. The CDR3 has 14 residues. Germline CDR1 is LNHDA and CDR2 is SQIVND (reference sequence). The V segment lost 5 bases and the J segment 0 bases; nucleotides outside the gene matches: 4. For the CDR3, the DNA is TGTGCCAGTAGTCGAAGCGGGAACTCCTACGAGCAGTACTTC. Protein product: CASSRSGNSYEQYF. Using reference TRBV19 and TRBJ2-7 for the parts outside the CDR3, the full variable domain is DGGITQSPKYLFRKEGQNVTLSCEQNLNHDAMYWYRQDPGQGLRLIYYSQIVNDFQKGDIAEGYSVSREKKESFPLTVTSAQKNPTAFYLCASSRSGNSYEQYFGPGTRLTVT.

This clonotype was seen ten or more times. The rearrangement uses TRBV5-1 and TRBJ2-7, with unresolved D. V lost 0 bases to trimming and J lost 2 bases, with 15 bases between them. Per germline, CDR1 SGHRS and CDR2 YFSETQ. CDR3 length equals 16 residues. The CDR3 reads CASSLATPQTTYEQYF. In DNA, the CDR3 is TGCGCCAGCAGCTTGGCGACACCTCAAACCACCTACGAGCAGTACTTC.

This clonotype has at least ten counts. The chain joins TRBV6-2 or TRBV6-3 to TRBJ2-7; either TRBD1 or TRBD2 may supply D (6 bases each). Germline values: CDR1 MNHEY, CDR2 SVGEGT. V dropped 7 bases and J dropped 4 bases, with 14 bases sitting between them. This CDR3 is built from 13 residues. In DNA form, the CDR3 reads TGTGCCAGCACCCAAAGGGGGGCTTACGAGCAGTACTTC. As protein: CASTQRGAYEQYF.

This clonotype is categorized as medium-sized (0.01 to 0.1%). The rearrangement uses TRBV11-3 and TRBJ1-2; unclear D gene. Germline V lookup: CDR1 SGHNT, CDR2 YENEEA. The ends were cut back, 6 bases at V and 7 bases at J, with 15 bases in the middle. The CDR3 loop spans 13 amino acids. The CDR3 loop is CASSSSLMSGYTF. The DNA of the CDR3 is TGTGCCAGCAGTTCTTCCCTAATGAGTGGCTACACCTTC.

The J gene is TRBJ2-7, the V gene TRBV10-1; maybe TRBD2 (6 bases). The CDR3 spans 15 residues. Germline CDR1 and CDR2: WNHNN and SYGVQD (reference sequence). DNA of the CDR3: TGCGCTCAAAGGTCAGCGGGTCCTGAAGGCGACGAGCAGTACTTC. Translating gives CAQRSAGPEGDEQYF.

The chain links TRBV19 to TRBJ2-3; D perhaps matches TRBD2 (5 bases). Trimming pared 11 bases from V and 10 bases from J, leaving 10 bases between. The germline gives CDR1 LNHDA, CDR2 SQIVND (reference sequence). The CDR3 has 9 amino acids. CDR3 loop: CAGGPPQYF. In DNA form, the CDR3 reads TGTGCCGGCGGGCCGCCGCAGTATTTT.

The chain employs TRBV5-1 and TRBJ2-1, with a weak D call TRBD2 (6 bases). The germline V gene encodes CDR1 SGHRS and CDR2 YFSETQ. V lost 5 bases and J lost 8, with 20 bases in between. The CDR3 runs 15 residues. The CDR3 here is CASSMGVRGIDEQFF. The CDR3 DNA reads TGCGCCAGCAGTATGGGGGTTCGGGGGATTGATGAGCAGTTCTTC.

The chain employs TRBV6-5 and TRBJ2-1, with 9 bases matching TRBD2. Germline V gene data show CDR1 as MNHEY and CDR2 as SVGAGI. CDR3 size: 17 residues. The V segment lost 0 bases and the J segment 5 bases; nucleotides outside the gene matches: 8. The CDR3 protein is CASSYSPTSGSHNEQFF. CDR3 sequence (DNA): TGTGCCAGCAGTTACTCACCAACTAGCGGGTCCCACAATGAGCAGTTCTTC.

The sample holds many counts of this clonotype. The chain couples TRBV6-5 to TRBJ1-1, with D possibly TRBD1 on 6 matching bases. V lost 4 bases, J lost 0 bases, and 12 bases lay in between. Germline V gives CDR1 MNHEY, CDR2 SVGAGI. This CDR3 is 15 amino acids long. The CDR3 here is CASSSQGTLNTEAFF. For the CDR3, the DNA is TGTGCCAGCAGTTCGCAGGGGACGTTGAACACTGAAGCTTTCTTT.

The chain is built from TRBV20-1 and TRBJ2-3, with a tentative D call TRBD2 (5 bases). The V gene's germline CDR1 is DFQATT and CDR2 SNEGSKA (reference sequence). This CDR3 has 11 amino acids. Deletions cut 3 bases from V and 11 bases from J, with 12 bases between. The CDR3: CSARAGMLQYF. CDR3 in DNA: TGCAGTGCTAGGGCCGGGATGCTGCAGTATTTT.

This clonotype is categorized as medium-sized. The chain uses TRBV18 and TRBJ2-1, with 16 bases aligning to TRBD2. This CDR3 is 17 amino acids long. J was trimmed by 8 bases and V by 6 bases; bases with no gene match: 10. The V gene's germline CDR1 is KGHSH and CDR2 LQKENI. The CDR3 nucleotides read TGTGCCAGCTCCCGAGGGACTAGCGGGAGGGCCCTCGATGAGCAGTTCTTC. Residues: CASSRGTSGRALDEQFF.

By share, this clonotype counts as medium-sized (0.01 to 0.1%). V usage is TRBV19 and J usage is TRBJ1-6; D not certain. Germline lookup yields CDR1 LNHDA and CDR2 SQIVND (reference sequence). The ends were cut back, 5 bases at V and 6 bases at J, with 11 bases in the middle. The CDR3 totals 14 residues. The DNA of the CDR3 is TGTGCCAGTAGTGAGGGAGGACCTAATTCACCCCTCCACTTT. Translation gives CASSEGGPNSPLHF. Complete variable domain (other parts from reference TRBV19 and TRBJ1-6): DGGITQSPKYLFRKEGQNVTLSCEQNLNHDAMYWYRQDPGQGLRLIYYSQIVNDFQKGDIAEGYSVSREKKESFPLTVTSAQKNPTAFYLCASSEGGPNSPLHFGNGTRLTVT.

This sequence joins TRBV11-3 and TRBJ1-2; 8 nucleotides match TRBD1. Germline CDR1 reads SGHNT; CDR2 reads YENEEA. CDR3 length: 15 amino acids. Germline trimming cut 5 bases from V and 4 bases from J; bases unmatched to any gene: 9. Here the CDR3 reads CASSPDRVLSYGYTF. The CDR3, as DNA: TGTGCCAGCAGCCCGGACAGGGTTTTATCCTATGGCTACACCTTC.

V and J are TRBV11-3 and TRBJ2-3, with 14 bases identical to TRBD2. With V trimmed by 6 bases and J by 0 bases, 8 bases remained unmatched. CDR3 length equals 18 residues. Per germline, CDR1 SGHNT and CDR2 YENEEA. In DNA, the CDR3 is TGTGCCAGCAGGTTTCGGACTAGCGGGAGGACTAGCACAGATACGCAGTATTTT. Translated, it gives CASRFRTSGRTSTDTQYF.

This sequence joins TRBV12-3 or TRBV12-4 and TRBJ1-5, with D possibly being TRBD1 (5 bases). Trimming took off 4 bases at V and 7 bases at J, with 17 bases between the two ends. The CDR3 contains 15 residues. DNA for the CDR3: TGTGCCAGCAGTTCAACAGGAGTAGGTCAACAGCCCCAGCATTTT. Protein sequence: CASSSTGVGQQPQHF.

By sample share, this clonotype is medium-sized (0.01 to 0.1%). The chain combines TRBV6-5 with TRBJ1-3, with D tentatively TRBD1 (6 bases). V was shortened by 4 bases and J by 2 bases, with 12 bases between the two germline ends. CDR1 and CDR2 (germline): MNHEY, SVGAGI. This CDR3 spans 15 amino acids. This CDR3 reads CASSSEDRTGNTIYF. The CDR3 DNA reads as TGTGCCAGCAGTTCCGAGGACAGAACTGGAAACACCATATATTTT.

This clonotype was detected ten times or more. This chain links TRBV12-3 or TRBV12-4 with TRBJ1-1; D remains ambiguous. Trimming stripped 3 bases from V and 2 bases from J, with 4 bases between. The CDR3 length is 12 residues. CDR3 coding DNA: TGTGCCAGCAGTTTTCGTAACACTGAAGCTTTCTTT. Translated: CASSFRNTEAFF.

This chain joins TRBV25-1 and TRBJ1-5; D unclear. This CDR3 is 13 amino acids long. Trimming removed 6 bases from V and 2 bases from J, with 8 bases in between. The V gene's germline CDR1 is MGHDK and CDR2 SYGVNS. CDR3 loop: CASSTGGNQPQHF. The CDR3 DNA reads as TGTGCCAGCAGCACTGGTGGCAATCAGCCCCAGCATTTT.

There are many counts of this clonotype. The rearrangement links TRBV24-1 to TRBJ2-5, with TRBD2 identical over 13 bases. Trimming took 3 bases from V and 5 from J; bases not matched to a gene: 5. CDR1 and CDR2 from the germline V gene are KGHDR and SFDVKD. The CDR3 covers 16 residues. CDR3 bases: TGTGCCACCAGTGATCCACTAGCGGGAGGGACGGAGACCCAGTACTTC. As protein: CATSDPLAGGTETQYF.

The chain combines TRBV11-3 with TRBJ2-2; 7 bases fit TRBD1. The germline V gene encodes CDR1 SGHNT and CDR2 YENEEA. The CDR3 runs to 15 residues. The V gene end was trimmed by 3 bases and the J gene end by 1 base; junction bases not matched to a gene: 2. CDR3 sequence reads: CASSLRTGNTGELFF. CDR3 nucleotide sequence: TGTGCCAGCAGCTTGAGGACAGGGAACACCGGGGAGCTGTTTTTT.

In this sample, this clonotype turned up many times. V and J are TRBV27 and TRBJ1-2; no reliable D call. V was cut by 2 bases and J by 4 bases, with 17 bases left in between. The germline gives CDR1 MNHEY, CDR2 SMNVEV (reference sequence). This CDR3 has 16 amino acids. CDR3 nucleotide sequence: TGTGCCAGCAGTTTAAAAAACCCGTCCGGGGTCTATGGCTACACCTTC. Its translation is CASSLKNPSGVYGYTF.